Listed below are T cell receptor beta chains from one sample, sequenced in a study of blood T cell repertoires in COVID-19. TCRdb's copy holds only in-frame clones and misses some; the assay was immunoSEQ multiplex PCR. The sample records about 160,000 clones, around 90% being singletons. The material sequenced was peripheral blood. Receptor source: a woman aged 55-70 years with active or convalescent COVID-19. CDR3s include the opening cysteine and the closing phenylalanine or tryptophan. A D gene is named only where the DNA matches it firmly. Clone size is shown for a subset of rows, as once, few, many or a class of expanded clone.

j_gene: TRBJ1-2
d_gene: TRBD1
v_gene: TRBV7-9
abundance: NA
CDR3aa: CASSFSTGGSYGYTF
CDR3nt: TGTGCCAGCAGCTTTTCGACAGGGGGCAGCTATGGCTACACCTTC

j_gene: TRBJ2-7
d_gene: NA
v_gene: TRBV14
abundance: once
CDR3aa: CASSQDPAGTSYEQYF
CDR3nt: TGTGCCAGCAGCCAAGATCCGGCAGGCACCTCCTACGAGCAGTACTTC

j_gene: TRBJ2-7
d_gene: NA
v_gene: TRBV5-4
abundance: NA
CDR3aa: CASSLAGLGTYEQYF
CDR3nt: TGTGCCAGCAGCTTGGCGGGACTGGGCACCTACGAGCAGTACTTC

j_gene: TRBJ2-1
d_gene: TRBD2
v_gene: TRBV4-3
abundance: NA
CDR3aa: CASSLSGTSAYEQFF
CDR3nt: TGCGCCAGCAGCCTCTCCGGGACTAGCGCCTATGAGCAGTTCTTC

j_gene: TRBJ1-2
d_gene: NA
v_gene: TRBV5-8
abundance: NA
CDR3aa: CASSLDLGITNYGYTF
CDR3nt: TGTGCCAGCAGCTTGGATCTCGGGATTACTAACTATGGCTACACCTTC

j_gene: TRBJ1-2
d_gene: NA
v_gene: TRBV13
abundance: NA
CDR3aa: CASSLVPGGYTF
CDR3nt: TGTGCCAGCAGCTTAGTCCCAGGAGGCTACACCTTC

j_gene: TRBJ1-2
d_gene: NA
v_gene: TRBV9
abundance: NA
CDR3aa: CASSVASGINYGYTF
CDR3nt: TGTGCCAGCAGCGTAGCTTCAGGGATTAACTATGGCTACACCTTC

j_gene: TRBJ1-2
d_gene: NA
v_gene: TRBV12-5
abundance: NA
CDR3aa: CASGLYNGYTF
CDR3nt: TGTGCTAGTGGTCTTTACAATGGCTACACCTTC

j_gene: TRBJ2-7
d_gene: TRBD1
v_gene: TRBV5-1
abundance: NA
CDR3aa: CASSLVGTGYEQYF
CDR3nt: TGCGCCAGCAGCTTGGTCGGGACAGGCTACGAGCAGTACTTC

j_gene: TRBJ2-1
d_gene: NA
v_gene: TRBV7-2
abundance: NA
CDR3aa: CASSETSLNEQFF
CDR3nt: TGTGCCAGCAGCGAGACTAGTTTGAATGAGCAGTTCTTC

j_gene: TRBJ2-3
d_gene: NA
v_gene: TRBV6-5
abundance: NA
CDR3aa: CASSPGGAAQYF
CDR3nt: TGTGCCAGCAGCCCGGGGGGCGCGGCGCAGTATTTT

j_gene: TRBJ1-1
d_gene: NA
v_gene: TRBV7-7
abundance: NA
CDR3aa: CASQWSRAHRDTEAFF
CDR3nt: TGTGCCAGCCAATGGAGCAGGGCCCATAGGGACACTGAAGCTTTCTTT

j_gene: TRBJ1-1
d_gene: NA
v_gene: TRBV29-1
abundance: NA
CDR3aa: CSVGVLEGLKGMNTEAFF
CDR3nt: TGCAGCGTTGGGGTCTTGGAGGGTCTAAAGGGAATGAACACTGAAGCTTTCTTT

j_gene: TRBJ2-3
d_gene: TRBD2
v_gene: TRBV27
abundance: NA
CDR3aa: CASSYPSGGSTDTQYF
CDR3nt: TGTGCCAGCAGTTATCCTAGCGGGGGAAGCACAGATACGCAGTATTTT

j_gene: TRBJ1-1
d_gene: NA
v_gene: TRBV2
abundance: NA
CDR3aa: CASSDGKNTEAFF
CDR3nt: TGTGCCAGCAGTGACGGGAAGAACACTGAAGCTTTCTTT

j_gene: TRBJ1-3
d_gene: NA
v_gene: TRBV12-3/TRBV12-4
abundance: NA
CDR3aa: CASSQWGEAIYF
CDR3nt: TGTGCCAGCAGTCAATGGGGGGAGGCCATATATTTT

j_gene: TRBJ2-1
d_gene: TRBD2
v_gene: TRBV19
abundance: once
CDR3aa: CASSPDLAGEAYNEQFF
CDR3nt: TGTGCCAGTAGTCCTGACCTAGCGGGGGAAGCCTACAATGAGCAGTTCTTC

j_gene: TRBJ1-2
d_gene: NA
v_gene: TRBV9
abundance: NA
CDR3aa: CASSVEEDGYTF
CDR3nt: TGTGCCAGCAGCGTAGAGGAGGATGGCTACACCTTC

j_gene: TRBJ1-4
d_gene: NA
v_gene: TRBV7-9
abundance: NA
CDR3aa: CASSLREEVREKLFF
CDR3nt: TGTGCCAGCAGCTTACGCGAGGAGGTTCGCGAAAAACTGTTTTTT

j_gene: TRBJ2-7
d_gene: NA
v_gene: TRBV29-1
abundance: NA
CDR3aa: CSVDGSSGTYEQYF
CDR3nt: TGCAGCGTTGATGGAAGCTCGGGGACCTACGAGCAGTACTTC

j_gene: TRBJ1-2
d_gene: TRBD1
v_gene: TRBV2
abundance: once
CDR3aa: CASSEDRVYGYTF
CDR3nt: TGTGCCAGCAGTGAGGACAGGGTCTATGGCTACACCTTC

j_gene: TRBJ2-2
d_gene: NA
v_gene: TRBV7-7
abundance: once
CDR3aa: CASSLDSNTGELFF
CDR3nt: TGTGCTAGCAGTTTGGACTCGAACACCGGGGAGCTGTTTTTT

j_gene: TRBJ1-1
d_gene: NA
v_gene: TRBV2
abundance: NA
CDR3aa: CASSDRDFKVGNTEAFF
CDR3nt: TGTGCCAGCAGTGATAGGGACTTTAAGGTGGGGAACACTGAAGCTTTCTTT

j_gene: TRBJ1-1
d_gene: TRBD1
v_gene: TRBV19
abundance: NA
CDR3aa: CASSAGDSGWVGKNTEAFF
CDR3nt: TGTGCCAGTAGTGCAGGGGACAGCGGGTGGGTTGGGAAGAACACTGAAGCTTTCTTT

j_gene: TRBJ1-5
d_gene: NA
v_gene: TRBV19
abundance: NA
CDR3aa: CASSPAGNQPQHF
CDR3nt: TGTGCCAGTAGTCCCGCGGGCAATCAGCCCCAGCATTTT

j_gene: TRBJ1-6
d_gene: NA
v_gene: TRBV11-2
abundance: NA
CDR3aa: CASRPQGHSPLHF
CDR3nt: TGTGCCAGCAGACCTCAGGGGCATTCACCCCTCCACTTT

j_gene: TRBJ2-7
d_gene: TRBD1
v_gene: TRBV7-2
abundance: NA
CDR3aa: CASSPRDSPSYEQYF
CDR3nt: TGTGCCAGCAGCCCGAGGGACAGTCCCTCCTACGAGCAGTACTTC